This T cell receptor beta chain was captured by sequencing in a study of cytomegalovirus exposure and HLA in healthy donors. Study-wide findings and caveats: TCR beta chain V- and J-gene trimming was linked, in a later analysis, to a missense variant in DCLRE1C.

The PCR contained 60 Vbeta and 13 Jbeta primers. Profiled with immunoSEQ multiplex PCR; TCRdb holds only in-frame clones, not every one. The table lists roughly 180,000 clones, around 80% of them singletons. As regards this clone: What it binds is unknown. This same CDR3 is encoded by further DNA sequences in the sample.

V dropped 2 bases and J dropped 4; count of bases not matched to a gene: 0. CDR3 size: 14 residues. From germline, CDR1 is SGHAT and CDR2 FQNNGV. The chain uses TRBV11-2 and TRBJ2-7; 12 nucleotides align to TRBD2. The TCR originated in a man between 18 and 29 years old in good health and CMV-seronegative. The sample consisted of PBMCs. CDR3 bases: TGTGCCAGCAGCTTACTAGCGGGAGGGTACGAGCAGTACTTC. This sequence encodes CASSLLAGGYEQYF.